The 3 T cell receptor beta chains reported below all come from one sample, sequenced in a study of identical twins. TCRdb re-called the 5' RACE reads through MiXCR, storing one row per CDR3 protein. The sample includes about 720,000 distinct CDR3 sequences, roughly 20% of them seen just once. These records were also assigned to another study, of T cells expressing NK-cell markers.

Sequencing was done on a sample of PBMCs. These TCRs come from a woman younger than 30 in good health.

This clonotype came up a few times. The chain has TRBV29-1 and TRBJ2-3, with D perhaps TRBD1 (6 bases). The V and J ends lost 0 bases and 5 bases respectively, with 15 bases between them. Germline CDR1 reads SQVTM; CDR2 reads ANQGSEA. There are 15 residues in the CDR3. The CDR3 here is CSVEDLQGSRDTQYF. The CDR3 DNA sequence: TGCAGCGTTGAAGATCTACAGGGTTCGAGAGATACGCAGTATTTT.

This clonotype was counted between two and nine times. This chain joins TRBV25-1 and TRBJ2-7; weak D call: TRBD2 (5 bases). Germline CDR1 is MGHDK and CDR2 is SYGVNS. V lost 4 bases and J lost 5, with 18 bases in between. CDR3 length equals 15 residues. The CDR3 is CASSGTTEKGDEQYF. The CDR3 DNA reads TGTGCCAGCAGTGGTACGACGGAGAAGGGAGACGAGCAGTACTTC.

In this sample, this clonotype turned up a few times. The rearrangement links TRBV29-1 to TRBJ1-1; TRBD1 agrees at 7 bases. This CDR3 is built from 11 residues. The J segment lost 5 bases and the V segment lost 7 bases, leaving 4 bases of the junction unmatched. Germline V gene sequence: CDR1 SQVTM, CDR2 ANQGSEA. The CDR3 nucleotides are TGCAGCGCCCAGACAGGGACTGAAGCTTTCTTT. Translating it yields CSAQTGTEAFF.